The clone carrying this T cell receptor beta chain was counted only a few times. The patients chosen for sequencing had shown expansion of CD8+CD57+ cells (detected by flow cytometry). The cohort consisted entirely of patients having severe acquired aplastic anemia. This record comes from a study of CD8+CD57+ T cells in acquired aplastic anemia. Study background: An average of around 3.5 ug of DNA was obtained from sorted CD4+ and CD8+ cells.

Template material for TCR beta VDJ and CDR3 profiling consisted of genomic DNA. TCRdb processed the reads anew with MiXCR; each CDR3 protein has one entry. Of approximately 470,000 distinct CDR3 sequences listed, less than 35% are singletons. Material for sequencing was sorted CD4+, CD8+, or CD8+CD57+ T cells (not recorded which) from PBMCs. This receptor was obtained from a human donor with aplastic anemia.

DNA of the CDR3: TGTGCCAGCAGCGGGGGCATCGGAGGGCAGCTGAACACTGAAGCTTTCTTT. As protein: CASSGGIGGQLNTEAFF. The rearrangement links TRBV9 to TRBJ1-1, with D possibly TRBD1 on 5 matching bases. This CDR3 has 17 amino acids. V was pared by 3 bases and J by 0 bases, with 18 bases between. CDR1 SGDLS and CDR2 YYNGEE come from the germline V gene.